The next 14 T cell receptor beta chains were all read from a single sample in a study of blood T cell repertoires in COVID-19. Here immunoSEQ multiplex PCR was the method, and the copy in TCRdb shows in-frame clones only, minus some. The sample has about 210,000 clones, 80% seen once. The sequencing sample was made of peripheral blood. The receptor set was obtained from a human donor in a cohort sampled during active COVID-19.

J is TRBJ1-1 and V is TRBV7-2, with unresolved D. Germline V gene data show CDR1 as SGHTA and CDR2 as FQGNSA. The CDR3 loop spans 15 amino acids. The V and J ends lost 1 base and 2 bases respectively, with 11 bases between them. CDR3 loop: CASSLVGTRNTEAFF. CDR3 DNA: TGTGCCAGCAGCTTAGTGGGCACAAGAAACACTGAAGCTTTCTTT. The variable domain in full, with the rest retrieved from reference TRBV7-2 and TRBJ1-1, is GAGVSQSPSNKVTEKGKDVELRCDPISGHTALYWYRQSLGQGLEFLIYFQGNSAPDKSGLPSDRFSAERTGGSVSTLTIQRTQQEDSAVYLCASSLVGTRNTEAFFGQGTRLTVV.

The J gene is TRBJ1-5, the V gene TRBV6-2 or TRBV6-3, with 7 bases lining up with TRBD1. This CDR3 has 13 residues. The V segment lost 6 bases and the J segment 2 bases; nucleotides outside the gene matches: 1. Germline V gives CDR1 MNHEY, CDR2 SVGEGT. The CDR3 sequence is CASSQGGNQPQHF. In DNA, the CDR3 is TGTGCCAGCAGCCAGGGGGGCAATCAGCCCCAGCATTTT.

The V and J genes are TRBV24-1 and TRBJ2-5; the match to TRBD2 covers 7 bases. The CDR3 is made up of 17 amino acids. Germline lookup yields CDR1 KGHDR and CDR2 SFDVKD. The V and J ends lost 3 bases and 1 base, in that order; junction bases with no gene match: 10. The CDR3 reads CATSDAGGSGGQETQYF. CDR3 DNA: TGTGCCACCAGTGATGCCGGTGGTTCGGGGGGCCAAGAGACCCAGTACTTC.

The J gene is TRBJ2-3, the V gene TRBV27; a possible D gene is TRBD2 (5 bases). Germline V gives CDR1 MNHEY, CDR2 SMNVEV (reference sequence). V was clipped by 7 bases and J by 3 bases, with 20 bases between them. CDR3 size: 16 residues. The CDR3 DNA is TGTGCCAGCACCCCGAACGGGGTCTATCGAACAGATACGCAGTATTTT. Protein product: CASTPNGVYRTDTQYF.

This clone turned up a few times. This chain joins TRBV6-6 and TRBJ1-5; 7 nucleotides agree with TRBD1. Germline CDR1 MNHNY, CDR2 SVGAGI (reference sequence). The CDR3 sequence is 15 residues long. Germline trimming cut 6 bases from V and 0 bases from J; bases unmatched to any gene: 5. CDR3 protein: CASSSGTASNQPQHF. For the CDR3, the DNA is TGTGCCAGCAGCTCCGGGACAGCTAGCAATCAGCCCCAGCATTTT.

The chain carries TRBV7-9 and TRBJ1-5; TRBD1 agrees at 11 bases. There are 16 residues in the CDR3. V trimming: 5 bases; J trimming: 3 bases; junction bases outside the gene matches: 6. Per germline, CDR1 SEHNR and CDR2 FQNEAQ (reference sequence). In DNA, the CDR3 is TGTGCCAGCAGCGGAAGGGGACAGGGGGACAATCAGCCCCAGCATTTT. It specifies CASSGRGQGDNQPQHF.

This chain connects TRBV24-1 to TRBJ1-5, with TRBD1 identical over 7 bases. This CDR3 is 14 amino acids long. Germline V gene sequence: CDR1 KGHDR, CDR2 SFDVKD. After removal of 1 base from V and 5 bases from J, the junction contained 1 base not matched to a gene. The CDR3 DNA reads TGTGCCACCAGTGATTTAGGGACAGATCAGCCCCAGCATTTT. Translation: CATSDLGTDQPQHF.

The CDR3 DNA follows: TGTGCCAGCAGCTTGGGCCCTAGGGAGACCCAGTACTTC. Its protein is CASSLGPRETQYF. The rearrangement uses TRBV5-6 and TRBJ2-5; D gene uncertain. The germline V gene has CDR1 SGHDT and CDR2 YYEEEE. With 0 bases removed from V and 5 bases from J, the gap between germline ends came to 8 bases. CDR3 size: 13 residues.

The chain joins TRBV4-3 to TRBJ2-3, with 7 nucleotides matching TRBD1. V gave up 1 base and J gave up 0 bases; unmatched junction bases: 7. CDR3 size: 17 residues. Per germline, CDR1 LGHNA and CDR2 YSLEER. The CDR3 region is CASSQGSFRGSTDTQYF. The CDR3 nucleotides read TGCGCCAGCAGCCAAGGAAGTTTCAGGGGGAGCACAGATACGCAGTATTTT.

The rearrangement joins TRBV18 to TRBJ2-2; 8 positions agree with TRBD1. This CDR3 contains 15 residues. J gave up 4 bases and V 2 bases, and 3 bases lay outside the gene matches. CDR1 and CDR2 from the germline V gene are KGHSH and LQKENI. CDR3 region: CASSPETGATGELFF. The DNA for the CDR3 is TGTGCCAGCTCACCAGAGACAGGGGCCACCGGGGAGCTGTTTTTT. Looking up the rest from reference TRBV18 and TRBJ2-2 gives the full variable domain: NAGVMQNPRHLVRRRGQEARLRCSPMKGHSHVYWYRQLPEEGLKFMVYLQKENIIDESGMPKERFSAEFPKEGPSILRIQQVVRGDSAAYFCASSPETGATGELFFGEGSRLTVL.

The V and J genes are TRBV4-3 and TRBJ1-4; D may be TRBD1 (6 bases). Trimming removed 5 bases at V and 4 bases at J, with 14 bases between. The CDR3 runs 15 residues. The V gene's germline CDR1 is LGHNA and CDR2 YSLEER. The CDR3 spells CASSTRQAFNEKLFF. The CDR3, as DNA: TGCGCCAGCAGCACCCGACAGGCGTTTAATGAAAAACTGTTTTTT.

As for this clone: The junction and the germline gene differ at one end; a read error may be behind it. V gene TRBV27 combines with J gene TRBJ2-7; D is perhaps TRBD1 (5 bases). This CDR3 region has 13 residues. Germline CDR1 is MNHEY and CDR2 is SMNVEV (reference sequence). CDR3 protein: CASRPYPGQGGGF. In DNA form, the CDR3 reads TGTGCCAGCAGGCCCTACCCCGGCCAGGGCGGTGGCTTC.

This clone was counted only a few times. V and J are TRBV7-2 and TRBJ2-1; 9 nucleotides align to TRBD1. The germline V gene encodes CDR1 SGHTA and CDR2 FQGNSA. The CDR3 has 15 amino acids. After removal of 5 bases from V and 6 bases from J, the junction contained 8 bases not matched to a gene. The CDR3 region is CASSPDRGAVNEQFF. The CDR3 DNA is TGTGCCAGCAGCCCGGACAGGGGCGCGGTCAATGAGCAGTTCTTC. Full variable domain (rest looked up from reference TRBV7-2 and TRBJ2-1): GAGVSQSPSNKVTEKGKDVELRCDPISGHTALYWYRQSLGQGLEFLIYFQGNSAPDKSGLPSDRFSAERTGGSVSTLTIQRTQQEDSAVYLCASSPDRGAVNEQFFGPGTRLTVL.

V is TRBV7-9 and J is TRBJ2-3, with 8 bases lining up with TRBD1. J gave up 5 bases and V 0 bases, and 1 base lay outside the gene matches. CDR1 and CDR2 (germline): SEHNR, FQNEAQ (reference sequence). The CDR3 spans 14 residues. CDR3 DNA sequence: TGTGCCAGCAGCTTAGCCGACAGGGGAGATACGCAGTATTTT. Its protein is CASSLADRGDTQYF.